This TCR beta chain stems from a study of blood T cells in healthy people across ages. This clonotype was counted many times. Primers used in a second PCR of roughly 6 to 11 cycles were a sample-barcoded 5' primer and a J-beta primer mix. In TCRdb, the 5' RACE reads were re-called with MiXCR into one record per CDR3 protein. Of around 870,000 distinct CDR3 sequences in the sample, 29% are singletons; the top ten hold 17%. The clonotype originates from a woman over 75 in good health. Material for sequencing was blood.

The CDR3 region has the DNA TGTGCCAGCTCACCAAGGGCGGGTTCGGACACTGAAGCTTTCTTT. This gives the protein CASSPRAGSDTEAFF. This chain joins TRBV18 and TRBJ1-1, with no clear D. The CDR3 has 15 residues. Germline V gene lookup returns CDR1 KGHSH and CDR2 LQKENI. V was pared by 2 bases and J by 3 bases, with 13 bases between.